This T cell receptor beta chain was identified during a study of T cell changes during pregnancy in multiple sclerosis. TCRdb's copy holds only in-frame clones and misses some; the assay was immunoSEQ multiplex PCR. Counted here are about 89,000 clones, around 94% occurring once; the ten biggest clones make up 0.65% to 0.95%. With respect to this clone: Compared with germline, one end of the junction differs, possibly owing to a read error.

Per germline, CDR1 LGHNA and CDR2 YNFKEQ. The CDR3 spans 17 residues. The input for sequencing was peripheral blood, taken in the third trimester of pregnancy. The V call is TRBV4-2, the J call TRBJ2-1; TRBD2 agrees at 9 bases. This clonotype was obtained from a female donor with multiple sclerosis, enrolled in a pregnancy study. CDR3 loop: CASSQDLGAGTSNKQFF. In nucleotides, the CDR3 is TGTGCCAGCAGCCAAGATTTGGGGGCCGGGACTAGCAATAAGCAGTTCTTC.